Detailed here is one T cell receptor (beta chain). The record originates from a study of blood T cell repertoires in COVID-19. Study overall: Donors in the United States, Italy and Spain gave samples during acute or convalescent COVID-19. The analysed material was cDNA or gDNA that came from T cells, B-cell-depleted T cells, or PBMCs.

The germline V gene encodes CDR1 KGHSH and CDR2 LQKENI. V lost 3 bases to trimming and J lost 6 bases, with 7 bases between them. The CDR3 covers 12 residues. Authors' processing steps: Amplified reference gene primers provided the basis for estimating nucleated cell counts. The table came from immunoSEQ multiplex PCR; TCRdb's copy has only in-frame clones and leaves some out. Clonal size and the V and J genes are those of that table, whereas D and trimming came from the DNA. The data show about 64,000 clones, 70% to 90% seen once. The rearrangement uses TRBV18 and TRBJ2-3; no firm D call. Sequenced: peripheral blood. This TCR derives from a man aged 65 to 79 with acute or convalescent COVID-19. CDR3: CASSPTSDTQYF. The DNA of the CDR3 is TGTGCCAGCTCACCTACTTCCGATACGCAGTATTTT.